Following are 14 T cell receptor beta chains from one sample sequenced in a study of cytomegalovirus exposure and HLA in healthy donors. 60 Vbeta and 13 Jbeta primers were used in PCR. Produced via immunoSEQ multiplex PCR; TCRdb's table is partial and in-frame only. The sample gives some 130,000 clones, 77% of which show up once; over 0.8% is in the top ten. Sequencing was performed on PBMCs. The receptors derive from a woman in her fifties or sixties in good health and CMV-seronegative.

The CDR3 sequence is CAWSVHGQGAGELFF. CDR3 coding DNA: TGTGCCTGGAGTGTACACGGACAGGGAGCCGGGGAGCTGTTTTTT. The chain has TRBV30 and TRBJ2-2, with 8 bases that match TRBD1. The J segment lost 6 bases and the V segment lost 0 bases, leaving 6 bases of the junction unmatched. The CDR3 is made up of 15 amino acids. Germline CDR1 and CDR2: GTSNPN and SVGIG (reference sequence).

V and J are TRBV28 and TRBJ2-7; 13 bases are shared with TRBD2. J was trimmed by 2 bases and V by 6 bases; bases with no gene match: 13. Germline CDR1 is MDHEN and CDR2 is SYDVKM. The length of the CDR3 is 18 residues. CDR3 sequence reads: CASSPTPRLAGGTYEQYF. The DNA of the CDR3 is TGTGCCAGCAGCCCGACCCCCCGACTAGCGGGGGGAACCTACGAGCAGTACTTC.

CDR3 nucleotide sequence: TGTGCCAGCTCACCCGACGGACAGATTAGCAATCAGCCCCAGCATTTT. It codes for CASSPDGQISNQPQHF. The chain carries TRBV18 and TRBJ1-5; a possible D gene is TRBD1 (6 bases). Germline lookup yields CDR1 KGHSH and CDR2 LQKENI. This CDR3 contains 16 residues. Deletions cut 3 bases from V and 0 bases from J, with 12 bases between.

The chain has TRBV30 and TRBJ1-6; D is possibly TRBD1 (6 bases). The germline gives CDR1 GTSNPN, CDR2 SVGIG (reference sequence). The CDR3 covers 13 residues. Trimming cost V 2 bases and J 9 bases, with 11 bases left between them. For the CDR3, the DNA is TGTGCCTGGAGTTTACAGGGAGTTTCACCCCTCCACTTT. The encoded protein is CAWSLQGVSPLHF.

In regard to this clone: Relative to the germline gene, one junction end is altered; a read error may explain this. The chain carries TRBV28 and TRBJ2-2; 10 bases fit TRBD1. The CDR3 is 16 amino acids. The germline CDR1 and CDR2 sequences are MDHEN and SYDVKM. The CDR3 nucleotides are TGTGCCAGCAGTCTATGGACAGGGGGGCGCACCGGGGAGCTGTTTTTT. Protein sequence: CASSLWTGGRTGELFF.

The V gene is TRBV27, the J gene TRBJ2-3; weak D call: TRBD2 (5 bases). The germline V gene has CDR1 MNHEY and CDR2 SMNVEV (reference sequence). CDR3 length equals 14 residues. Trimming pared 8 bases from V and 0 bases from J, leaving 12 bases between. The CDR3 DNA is TGTGCCAGCTGCCCCCTAGCCAGCACAGATACGCAGTATTTT. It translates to CASCPLASTDTQYF.

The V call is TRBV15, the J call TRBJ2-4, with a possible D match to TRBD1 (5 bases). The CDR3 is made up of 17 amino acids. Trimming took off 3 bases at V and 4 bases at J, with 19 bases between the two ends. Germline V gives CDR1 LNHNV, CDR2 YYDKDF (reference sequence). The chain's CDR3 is CATSSTTMAGRKNIQYF. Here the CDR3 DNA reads TGTGCCACCAGCAGCACCACCATGGCAGGGCGGAAAAACATTCAGTACTTC.

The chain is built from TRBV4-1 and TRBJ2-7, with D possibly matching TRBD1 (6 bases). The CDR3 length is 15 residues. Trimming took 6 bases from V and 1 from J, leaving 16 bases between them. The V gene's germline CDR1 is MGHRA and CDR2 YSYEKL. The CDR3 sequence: CASRVGQTKSYEQYF. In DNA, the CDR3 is TGCGCCAGCAGAGTCGGACAGACAAAGTCCTACGAGCAGTACTTC.

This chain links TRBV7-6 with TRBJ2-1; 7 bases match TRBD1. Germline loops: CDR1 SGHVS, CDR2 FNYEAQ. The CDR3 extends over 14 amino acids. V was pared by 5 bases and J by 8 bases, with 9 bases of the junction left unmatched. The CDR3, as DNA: TGTGCCAGCAGCCCTAACAGGGGTATGGATGAGCAGTTCTTC. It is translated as CASSPNRGMDEQFF.

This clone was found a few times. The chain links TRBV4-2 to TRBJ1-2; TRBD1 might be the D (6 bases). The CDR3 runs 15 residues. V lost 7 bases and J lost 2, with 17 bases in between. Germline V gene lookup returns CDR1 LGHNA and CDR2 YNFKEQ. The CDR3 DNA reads TGTGCCAGCACCTCGTCGGGGGGCGCGAACTATGGCTACACCTTC. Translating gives CASTSSGGANYGYTF.

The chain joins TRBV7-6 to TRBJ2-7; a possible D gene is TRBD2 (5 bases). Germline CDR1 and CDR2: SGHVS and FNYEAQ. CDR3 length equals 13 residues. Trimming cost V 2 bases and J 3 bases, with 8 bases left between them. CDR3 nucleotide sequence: TGTGCCAGCAGCTTACAAGCGGACTACGAGCAGTACTTC. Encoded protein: CASSLQADYEQYF. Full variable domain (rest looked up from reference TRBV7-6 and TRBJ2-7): GAGVSQSPRYKVTKRGQDVALRCDPISGHVSLYWYRQALGQGPEFLTYFNYEAQQDKSGLPNDRFSAERPEGSISTLTIQRTEQRDSAMYRCASSLQADYEQYFGPGTRLTVT.

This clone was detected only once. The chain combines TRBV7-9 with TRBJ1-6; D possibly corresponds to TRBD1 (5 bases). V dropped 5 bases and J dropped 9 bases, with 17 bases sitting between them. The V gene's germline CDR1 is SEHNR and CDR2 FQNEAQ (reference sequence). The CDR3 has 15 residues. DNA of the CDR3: TGTGCCAGCAGCCCCCCTGGGACTAGGGGTTCACCCCTCCACTTT. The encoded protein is CASSPPGTRGSPLHF. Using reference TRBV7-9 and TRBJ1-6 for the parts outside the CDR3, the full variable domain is DTGVSQNPRHKITKRGQNVTFRCDPISEHNRLYWYRQTLGQGPEFLTYFQNEAQLEKSRLLSDRFSAERPKGSFSTLEIQRTEQGDSAMYLCASSPPGTRGSPLHFGNGTRLTVT.

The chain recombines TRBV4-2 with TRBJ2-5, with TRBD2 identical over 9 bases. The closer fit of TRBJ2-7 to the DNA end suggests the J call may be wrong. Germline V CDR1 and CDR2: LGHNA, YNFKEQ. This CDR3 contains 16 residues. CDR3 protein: CASSQGLAASSYEQYF. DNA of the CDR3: TGTGCCAGCAGCCAAGGACTAGCGGCCTCATCCTACGAGCAGTACTTC.

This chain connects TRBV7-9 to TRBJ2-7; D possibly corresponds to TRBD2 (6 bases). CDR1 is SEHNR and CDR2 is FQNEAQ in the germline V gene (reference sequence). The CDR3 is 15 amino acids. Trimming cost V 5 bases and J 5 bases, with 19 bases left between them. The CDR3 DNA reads TGTGCCAGCAGCCCCTCAAGCGGGCCCAGCGACGAGCAGTACTTC. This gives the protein CASSPSSGPSDEQYF.